The T cell receptor beta chain under discussion was sequenced for a study of OX40 agonist ivuxolimab in advanced cancers. Study-wide background: Three patients had partial responses: one hepatocellular carcinoma, two cutaneous melanoma.

Comments on this clone: Its antigen is unidentified.

Broader study findings: Low clonal expansion, among the lowest seen, marked partial responders at 0.1-3.0 mg/kg.

The CDR3 contains 16 residues. Germline V lookup: CDR1 SGHAT, CDR2 FQNNGV. Trimming stripped 1 base from V and 1 base from J, with 11 bases between. TCRdb keeps only in-frame clones here, not all; method: immunoSEQ multiplex PCR. The data show about 79,000 clones, roughly 91% seen once. The sequencing used CD4+ or CD8+ T cells sorted from blood, collected in a trial of the OX40 agonist ivuxolimab. V gene TRBV11-2 combines with J gene TRBJ2-1; maybe TRBD1 (5 bases). This clonotype was obtained from an adult with an advanced solid tumor such as melanoma, head and neck, liver or kidney cancer. DNA of the CDR3: TGTGCCAGCAGCTTAGCAGGGCGTCAGTCCTACAATGAGCAGTTCTTC. It translates to CASSLAGRQSYNEQFF.